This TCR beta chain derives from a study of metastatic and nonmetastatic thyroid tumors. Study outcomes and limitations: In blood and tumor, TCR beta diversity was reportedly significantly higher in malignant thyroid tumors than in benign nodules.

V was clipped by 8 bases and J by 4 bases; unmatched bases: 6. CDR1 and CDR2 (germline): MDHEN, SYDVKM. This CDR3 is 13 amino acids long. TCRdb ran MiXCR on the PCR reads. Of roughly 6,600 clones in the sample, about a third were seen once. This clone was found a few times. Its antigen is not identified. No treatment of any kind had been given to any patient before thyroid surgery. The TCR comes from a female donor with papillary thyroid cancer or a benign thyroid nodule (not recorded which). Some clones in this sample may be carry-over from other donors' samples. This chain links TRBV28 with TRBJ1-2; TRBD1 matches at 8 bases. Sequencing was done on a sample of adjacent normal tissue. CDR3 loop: CASLDRGSYGYTF. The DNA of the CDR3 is TGTGCCAGCCTTGACAGGGGAAGCTATGGCTACACCTTC.